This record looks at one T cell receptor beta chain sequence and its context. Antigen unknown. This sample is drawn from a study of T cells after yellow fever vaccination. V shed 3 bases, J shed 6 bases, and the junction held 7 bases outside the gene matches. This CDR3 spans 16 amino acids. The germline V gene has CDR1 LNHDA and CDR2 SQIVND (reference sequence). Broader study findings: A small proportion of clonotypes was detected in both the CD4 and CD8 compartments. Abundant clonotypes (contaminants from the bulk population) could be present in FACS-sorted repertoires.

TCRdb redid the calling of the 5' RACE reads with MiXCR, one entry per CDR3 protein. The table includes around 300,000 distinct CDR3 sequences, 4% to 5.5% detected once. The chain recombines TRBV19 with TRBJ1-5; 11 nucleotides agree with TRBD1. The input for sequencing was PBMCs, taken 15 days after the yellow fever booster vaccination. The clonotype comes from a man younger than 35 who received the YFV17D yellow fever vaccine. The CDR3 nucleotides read TGTGCCAGTAGTATTCGGGCCGGGACAGGGGGTCAGCCCCAGCATTTT. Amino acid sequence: CASSIRAGTGGQPQHF.